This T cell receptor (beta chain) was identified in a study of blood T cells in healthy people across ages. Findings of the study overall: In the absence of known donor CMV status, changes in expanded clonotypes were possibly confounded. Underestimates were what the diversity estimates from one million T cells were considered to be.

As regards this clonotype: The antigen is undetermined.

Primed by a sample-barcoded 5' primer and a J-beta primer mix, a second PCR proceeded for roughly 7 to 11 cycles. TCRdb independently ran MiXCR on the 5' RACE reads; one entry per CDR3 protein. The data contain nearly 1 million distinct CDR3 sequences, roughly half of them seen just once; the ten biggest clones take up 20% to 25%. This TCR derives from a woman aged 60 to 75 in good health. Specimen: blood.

This CDR3 reads CASSFTGSGEQYF. The DNA for the CDR3 is TGTGCCAGCAGCTTCACAGGGAGTGGCGAGCAGTACTTC. V usage is TRBV11-2 and J usage is TRBJ2-5, with a tentative D call TRBD1 (6 bases). The better agreement between TRBJ2-7 and the DNA end casts doubt on the J call. CDR1 and CDR2 from the germline V gene are SGHAT and FQNNGV. The CDR3 has 13 residues.